The 3 T cell receptor beta chains below were found in one sample sequenced in a study of CD8+CD57+ T cells in acquired aplastic anemia (dated by TCRdb to between 2018 and 2020). The sequencer was an Illumina HiSeq 2000. TCR beta VDJ combination and CDR3 sequence profiling used genomic DNA as the template. Through fastp at Q25 and MiXCR, TCRdb rebuilt clones from the public reads, retaining in-frame beta chains. A single entry per CDR3 protein holds the most common genes and DNA from its merged rows. This sample comprises 400,000 to 450,000 distinct CDR3 sequences, 65% to 80% of them detected only once. The top ten constitute 3% to 5% of the sample. The material sequenced was sorted CD4+, CD8+, or CD8+CD57+ T cells (not recorded which) from PBMCs. Receptors were obtained from a human donor in good health, serving as a control.

In regard to this clonotype: Sequence at one end of the junction differs from germline and may be a read error. This chain connects TRBV15 to TRBJ1-6, with D hard to call. Germline V CDR1 and CDR2: LNHNV, YYDKDF (reference sequence). The CDR3 is 13 amino acids. The DNA of the CDR3 is TGTGCCACCAGTTCGGATCGCGATTCCCCCCTCCACTTT. It specifies CATSSDRDSPLHF.

Points on this clonotype: One end of the junction does not line up with germline, which may come from a read error. The V and J genes are TRBV5-4 and TRBJ2-5; the D gene could be TRBD1 or TRBD2 (5 bases each). The V gene's germline CDR1 is SGHNT and CDR2 YYREEE (reference sequence). This CDR3 has 16 residues. CDR3 nucleotide sequence: TGTGCCAGCAGCTTACAAGAGAGGGGACCGCAAGAGACCCAGTACTTT. Its translation is CASSLQERGPQETQYF.

This clonotype was found a few times. The CDR3 sequence is CSATNRGRDYGYTF. The CDR3 bases are TGCAGCGCGACAAACAGGGGGCGAGACTATGGCTACACCTTC. The chain joins TRBV29-1 to TRBJ1-2, with 9 bases that match TRBD1. The CDR3 is made up of 14 amino acids. J gave up 3 bases and V 7 bases, and 9 bases lay outside the gene matches. Germline CDR1 reads SQVTM; CDR2 reads ANQGSEA.